The 9 T cell receptor beta chains reported below all come from one sample, sequenced in a study of molecular identifiers for immune sequencing clone quantification. TCRdb reprocessed the PCR reads with MiXCR, giving one entry per CDR3 protein. The profile covers about 36,000 distinct CDR3 sequences, with approximately 18% appearing a single time and less than 8.5% taken by the ten largest. Sequencing input: naive CD8+ T cells from blood, with Jurkat cell RNA spiked in. As for subset: FACS-sorted CD8+CD4-CCR7+CD45RA+ naive T cells. The receptors originated from a human donor in good health. Some libraries in this study had Jurkat cell RNA spiked in.

This clonotype was recorded many times. The chain combines TRBV7-9 with TRBJ2-5; maybe TRBD2 (5 bases). The CDR3 covers 14 residues. Germline V gene lookup returns CDR1 SEHNR and CDR2 FQNEAQ (reference sequence). V was pared by 1 base and J by 5 bases, with 11 bases between. CDR3 region: CASSLELARETQYF. In DNA form, the CDR3 reads TGTGCCAGCAGCTTAGAGCTAGCACGGGAGACCCAGTACTTC. Drawing the rest from reference TRBV7-9 and TRBJ2-5, the complete variable domain is DTGVSQNPRHKITKRGQNVTFRCDPISEHNRLYWYRQTLGQGPEFLTYFQNEAQLEKSRLLSDRFSAERPKGSFSTLEIQRTEQGDSAMYLCASSLELARETQYFGPGTRLLVL.

In this sample, this clonotype turned up many times. The rearrangement uses TRBV7-9 and TRBJ1-2; D ambiguous. CDR3 length: 12 residues. V lost 5 bases and J 8 bases, leaving 12 bases between the germline ends. Germline loops: CDR1 SEHNR, CDR2 FQNEAQ (reference sequence). The CDR3 here is CASSGRRQGYTF. DNA of the CDR3: TGTGCCAGCAGCGGTAGGAGGCAGGGCTACACCTTC.

In regard to this clonotype: A much bigger clone sits one base away, suggesting this may be a read error. The chain is built from TRBV6-6 and TRBJ2-1; TRBD1 might be the D (6 bases). Germline V gene lookup returns CDR1 MNHNY and CDR2 SVGAGI (reference sequence). The CDR3 loop spans 14 amino acids. CDR3 DNA: TGTGCCGGCAGTTACTCGACAGGAGGCAATGAGCAGTTCTTC. Its translation: CAGSYSTGGNEQFF.

The sample holds many counts of this clonotype. The chain couples TRBV4-3 to TRBJ1-1; D uncertain. Germline CDR1 reads LGHNA; CDR2 reads YSLEER. V lost 0 bases and J lost 0, with 8 bases in between. CDR3 length: 15 amino acids. As DNA, the CDR3 is TGCGCCAGCAGCCAAGATCTGAGTCTGAACACTGAAGCTTTCTTT. Protein: CASSQDLSLNTEAFF.

This clonotype was found many times. The V and J genes are TRBV5-1 and TRBJ2-1; D may match TRBD1 or TRBD2 (5 bases each). Trimming shortened V by 1 base and J by 3 bases, and 11 bases separated the two germline ends. The CDR3 covers 15 residues. Germline V gene lookup returns CDR1 SGHRS and CDR2 YFSETQ. The CDR3 region has the DNA TGCGCCAGCAGCTTGCTACGGGACGACTACAATGAGCAGTTCTTC. Translating gives CASSLLRDDYNEQFF.

The sample holds a few counts of this clonotype. This sequence joins TRBV6-2 or TRBV6-3 and TRBJ1-5, with no clear D. The CDR3 length is 14 residues. The V and J ends lost 0 bases and 5 bases respectively, with 8 bases between them. Germline lookup yields CDR1 MNHEY and CDR2 SVGEGT. The CDR3: CASSYSIQYQPQHF. CDR3 bases: TGTGCCAGCAGTTACTCGATCCAGTATCAGCCCCAGCATTTT.

Remarks on this clonotype: A much larger clonotype is one base distant, so this may be a read error. The chain has TRBV20-1 and TRBJ2-1, with D unresolved. Germline V gene sequence: CDR1 DFQATT, CDR2 SNEGSKA (reference sequence). The CDR3 length is 13 residues. Here the CDR3 reads CSARVPSYSEQFF. The CDR3 DNA reads as TGCAGTGCTAGAGTCCCATCCTACAGTGAGCAGTTCTTC.

The gene calls are TRBV7-2 and TRBJ2-7; 10 bases match TRBD1. Germline V lookup: CDR1 SGHTA, CDR2 FQGNSA. J gave up 3 bases and V 6 bases, and 5 bases lay outside the gene matches. CDR3 length: 14 residues. The DNA for the CDR3 is TGTGCCAGCAGTGCCGGGACAGGGGTCTACGAGCAGTACTTC. Residues: CASSAGTGVYEQYF.

The table lists this clonotype with a few counts. This rearrangement joins TRBV29-1 to TRBJ2-5, with a weak D call TRBD2 (5 bases). Trimming took 0 bases from V and 5 from J, leaving 19 bases between them. CDR1 is SQVTM and CDR2 is ANQGSEA in the germline V gene. This CDR3 has 16 amino acids. The CDR3 reads CSVEDSRTWAAETQYF. The DNA of the CDR3 is TGCAGCGTTGAAGATTCAAGGACTTGGGCGGCGGAGACCCAGTACTTC.